The 25 T cell receptor beta chains below were found in one sample sequenced in a study of T cell changes during pregnancy in multiple sclerosis. The protocol was immunoSEQ multiplex PCR, while the TCRdb copy is restricted to in-frame clones and leaves out a portion. This sample has tens of thousands of clones, with more than 90% found just once. The material sequenced was CD8+ T cells from peripheral blood mononuclear cells, taken before pregnancy. These receptors were collected from a female donor with multiple sclerosis, enrolled in a pregnancy study.

The chain carries TRBV27 and TRBJ2-7; D is possibly TRBD2 (6 bases). In germline, CDR1 is MNHEY, CDR2 SMNVEV (reference sequence). Trimming took off 6 bases at V and 0 bases at J, with 9 bases between the two ends. The CDR3 consists of 13 residues. The CDR3 here is CASSWDSSYEQYF. DNA for the CDR3: TGTGCCAGCAGCTGGGACTCCTCCTACGAGCAGTACTTC.

This chain joins TRBV11-2 and TRBJ2-1, with 11 bases identical to TRBD1. This CDR3 has 15 residues. In germline, CDR1 is SGHAT, CDR2 FQNNGV. The V segment lost 4 bases and the J segment 3 bases; nucleotides outside the gene matches: 2. The CDR3 sequence: CASSWGQGVYNEQFF. In DNA form, the CDR3 reads TGTGCCAGCAGCTGGGGACAGGGGGTCTACAATGAGCAGTTCTTC.

J is TRBJ2-1 and V is TRBV18; TRBD2 aligns across 8 bases. Germline CDR1 KGHSH, CDR2 LQKENI. CDR3 size: 16 residues. The J segment lost 4 bases and the V segment lost 2 bases, leaving 7 bases of the junction unmatched. The chain's CDR3 is CASSPGGLVSYNEQFF. The CDR3 DNA is TGTGCCAGCTCACCAGGGGGACTAGTGTCGTACAATGAGCAGTTCTTC.

The chain couples TRBV14 to TRBJ1-2; D is ambiguous. The germline gives CDR1 SGHDN, CDR2 FVKESK. This CDR3 has 16 amino acids. Trimming took 0 bases from V and 4 from J, leaving 15 bases between them. The CDR3 nucleotides read TGTGCCAGCAGCCAAGATCCAGCGTCTTTCCCCTATGGCTACACCTTC. As protein: CASSQDPASFPYGYTF.

J is TRBJ2-7 and V is TRBV7-6; TRBD2 might be the D (5 bases). The ends were cut back, 1 base at V and 3 bases at J, with 10 bases in the middle. CDR1 is SGHVS, CDR2 FNYEAQ, per germline. The CDR3 totals 14 residues. The CDR3 bases are TGTGCCAGCAGCTTAGTGGTTGAGGGCTACGAGCAGTACTTC. Its translation: CASSLVVEGYEQYF.

The chain links TRBV13 to TRBJ2-7; 12 nucleotides align to TRBD1. The CDR3 consists of 15 residues. The germline V gene encodes CDR1 PRHDT and CDR2 FYEKMQ (reference sequence). After removal of 4 bases from V and 7 bases from J, the junction contained 8 bases not matched to a gene. CDR3 protein: CASSSPGQGAREQYF. The DNA for the CDR3 is TGTGCCAGCAGCTCCCCGGGACAGGGGGCGCGAGAGCAGTACTTC.

This chain joins TRBV5-5 and TRBJ1-6, with D perhaps matching TRBD1 (6 bases). Trimming removed 5 bases from V and 9 bases from J, with 12 bases in between. This CDR3 is 13 amino acids long. Germline lookup yields CDR1 SGHKS and CDR2 YYEKEE (reference sequence). CDR3 bases: TGTGCCAGCAGGATACAGGGCGGTTCACCCCTCCACTTT. It is translated as CASRIQGGSPLHF.

V gene TRBV5-4 combines with J gene TRBJ1-6; 10 bases fit TRBD1. Germline V gene data show CDR1 as SGHNT and CDR2 as YYREEE (reference sequence). V shed 4 bases and J 9 bases; nucleotides not matched to a gene: 1. The CDR3 has 13 amino acids. CDR3 coding DNA: TGTGCCAGCAGCCGGGACAGGGGTTCACCCCTCCACTTT. Its protein is CASSRDRGSPLHF. The complete variable domain, with remaining parts taken from reference TRBV5-4 and TRBJ1-6, reads ETGVTQSPTHLIKTRGQQVTLRCSSQSGHNTVSWYQQALGQGPQFIFQYYREEENGRGNFPPRFSGLQFPNYSSELNVNALELDDSALYLCASSRDRGSPLHFGNGTRLTVT.

V is TRBV7-3 and J is TRBJ2-1, with TRBD2 identical over 10 bases. The CDR3 loop spans 14 amino acids. The trim removed 5 bases at V and 9 bases at J, leaving 7 bases unmatched. The germline V gene has CDR1 SGHTA and CDR2 FQGTGA. The CDR3, as DNA: TGTGCCAGCAGCCCGAGCGGGGGGGCAGGTGAGCAGTTCTTC. Protein product: CASSPSGGAGEQFF.

The CDR3 sequence: CASSQGQGWAYEQYF. The CDR3 DNA is TGTGCCAGCAGCCAAGGACAGGGGTGGGCCTACGAGCAGTACTTC. This sequence joins TRBV4-2 and TRBJ2-7; 8 bases fit TRBD1. The CDR3 is 15 residues long. Trimming removed 1 base from V and 2 bases from J; junction bases left unmatched: 4. The germline V gene has CDR1 LGHNA and CDR2 YNFKEQ.

This chain uses TRBV29-1 with TRBJ1-1, with D perhaps matching TRBD1 (5 bases). CDR1 is SQVTM and CDR2 is ANQGSEA in the germline V gene. The V gene lost 1 base and the J gene lost 6 bases, with 9 bases spanning the gap. CDR3 size: 12 residues. The CDR3 DNA sequence: TGCAGCGTTGAAGTGCAGGGCGCTGAAGCTTTCTTT. Its protein is CSVEVQGAEAFF. The entire variable domain, with the rest obtained from reference TRBV29-1 and TRBJ1-1, is as follows: SAVISQKPSRDICQRGTSLTIQCQVDSQVTMMFWYRQQPGQSLTLIATANQGSEATYESGFVIDKFPISRPNLTFSTLTVSNMSPEDSSIYLCSVEVQGAEAFFGQGTRLTVV.

The chain carries TRBV29-1 and TRBJ1-1, with a weak D call TRBD1 (6 bases). Trimming pared 5 bases from V and 1 base from J, leaving 11 bases between. This CDR3 contains 13 residues. CDR1 and CDR2 from the germline V gene are SQVTM and ANQGSEA. CDR3 coding DNA: TGCAGCGTTCCTGACAGGTGGAACACTGAAGCTTTCTTT. Protein sequence: CSVPDRWNTEAFF.

This chain links TRBV7-6 with TRBJ1-5; 9 nucleotides match TRBD1. V shed 1 base, J shed 6 bases, and the junction held 7 bases outside the gene matches. The length of the CDR3 is 16 residues. Germline CDR1 is SGHVS and CDR2 is FNYEAQ. The CDR3 is CASSLETGQGGQPQHF. The CDR3 DNA reads TGTGCCAGCAGCTTAGAAACGGGACAGGGTGGTCAGCCCCAGCATTTT. The entire variable domain, with the rest obtained from reference TRBV7-6 and TRBJ1-5, is as follows: GAGVSQSPRYKVTKRGQDVALRCDPISGHVSLYWYRQALGQGPEFLTYFNYEAQQDKSGLPNDRFSAERPEGSISTLTIQRTEQRDSAMYRCASSLETGQGGQPQHFGDGTRLSIL.

The gene calls are TRBV5-4 and TRBJ1-1; maybe TRBD1 (6 bases). In germline, CDR1 is SGHNT, CDR2 YYREEE (reference sequence). The V and J ends lost 0 bases and 0 bases respectively, with 12 bases between them. The CDR3 runs 16 residues. CDR3 sequence: CASSLGPDRLNTEAFF. DNA for the CDR3: TGTGCCAGCAGCTTGGGGCCCGACAGGTTGAACACTGAAGCTTTCTTT.

The chain combines TRBV9 with TRBJ1-1, with TRBD1 as a possible D gene (6 bases). The V gene's germline CDR1 is SGDLS and CDR2 YYNGEE. The CDR3 is made up of 15 amino acids. The ends were cut back, 3 bases at V and 1 base at J, with 13 bases in the middle. CDR3 protein: CASSESTGPNTEAFF. Written as DNA, the CDR3 is TGTGCCAGCAGCGAGAGCACAGGGCCGAACACTGAAGCTTTCTTT.

V and J are TRBV18 and TRBJ2-7, with 9 bases matching TRBD1. CDR1 and CDR2 from the germline V gene are KGHSH and LQKENI. The junction had 7 bases not matched to a gene; V was cut back by 4 bases and J by 6 bases. The CDR3 is 14 residues long. CDR3 amino acids: CASSLGQGMSEQYF. DNA of the CDR3: TGTGCCAGCTCACTGGGACAGGGTATGTCCGAGCAGTACTTC. Together with reference TRBV18 and TRBJ2-7, the CDR3 gives the full variable domain: NAGVMQNPRHLVRRRGQEARLRCSPMKGHSHVYWYRQLPEEGLKFMVYLQKENIIDESGMPKERFSAEFPKEGPSILRIQQVVRGDSAAYFCASSLGQGMSEQYFGPGTRLTVT.

This rearrangement joins TRBV9 to TRBJ2-7, with 9 bases that match TRBD1. The germline gives CDR1 SGDLS, CDR2 YYNGEE. The CDR3 covers 15 residues. V was pared by 4 bases and J by 5 bases, with 10 bases of the junction left unmatched. The CDR3 DNA reads TGTGCCAGCAGCTCCCCGGACAGGGGCATCCACGAGCAGTACTTC. Its translation is CASSSPDRGIHEQYF. The whole variable domain, filled in from reference TRBV9 and TRBJ2-7, reads DSGVTQTPKHLITATGQRVTLRCSPRSGDLSVYWYQQSLDQGLQFLIQYYNGEERAKGNILERFSAQQFPDLHSELNLSSLELGDSALYFCASSSPDRGIHEQYFGPGTRLTVT.

V usage is TRBV7-9 and J usage is TRBJ2-2; 7 bases align to TRBD1. CDR3 length equals 18 residues. CDR1 SEHNR and CDR2 FQNEAQ come from the germline V gene (reference sequence). V was clipped by 8 bases and J by 3 bases; unmatched bases: 18. The CDR3 sequence is CASDGLLTDRTYTGELFF. As DNA, the CDR3 is TGTGCCAGCGACGGGCTTCTCACGGACAGGACGTACACCGGGGAGCTGTTTTTT.

The V and J genes are TRBV11-2 and TRBJ2-7; D not certain. This CDR3 is built from 13 residues. Trimming took 0 bases from V and 0 from J, leaving 3 bases between them. Germline V gene lookup returns CDR1 SGHAT and CDR2 FQNNGV. CDR3: CASSLDFSYEQYF. CDR3 DNA sequence: TGTGCCAGCAGCTTAGACTTCTCCTACGAGCAGTACTTC.

This chain uses TRBV9 with TRBJ2-1; D perhaps matches TRBD2 (5 bases). This CDR3 spans 17 amino acids. Trimming shortened V by 0 bases and J by 7 bases, and 20 bases separated the two germline ends. The germline gives CDR1 SGDLS, CDR2 YYNGEE. CDR3 in amino acids: CASSVEELVDVANEQFF. The DNA of the CDR3 is TGTGCCAGCAGCGTAGAGGAACTAGTTGATGTGGCGAATGAGCAGTTCTTC.

The rearrangement uses TRBV4-2 and TRBJ2-7, with 8 positions matching TRBD2. CDR1 and CDR2 from the germline V gene are LGHNA and YNFKEQ. The CDR3 covers 15 residues. J gave up 7 bases and V 4 bases, and 12 bases lay outside the gene matches. DNA for the CDR3: TGTGCCAGCAGCCCCTTGACGGGGGGGCCGGGGGAGCAGTACTTC. It is translated as CASSPLTGGPGEQYF.

This clone has a single count. The rearrangement links TRBV6-5 to TRBJ2-5; 9 nucleotides line up with TRBD2. Germline CDR1 and CDR2: MNHEY and SVGAGI. This CDR3 is built from 14 residues. The V and J ends lost 10 bases and 5 bases, in that order; junction bases with no gene match: 11. CDR3 protein: CATYGGGARETQYF. CDR3 sequence (DNA): TGTGCCACCTATGGCGGGGGGGCGAGGGAGACCCAGTACTTC.

The chain uses TRBV7-6 and TRBJ2-2; 9 bases match TRBD2. In germline, CDR1 is SGHVS, CDR2 FNYEAQ. Trimming took 1 base from V and 4 from J; bases not matched to a gene: 7. This CDR3 comprises 17 residues. The CDR3 bases are TGTGCCAGCAGCTTAGTGGCGGGGGGGCCGGTCACCGGGGAGCTGTTTTTT. The encoded protein is CASSLVAGGPVTGELFF.

J is TRBJ1-1 and V is TRBV7-2, with TRBD1 matching over 7 bases. With V trimmed by 5 bases and J by 0 bases, 3 bases remained unmatched. The V gene's germline CDR1 is SGHTA and CDR2 FQGNSA. The CDR3 sequence is 14 residues long. The CDR3 reads CASSGDRLNTEAFF. The CDR3 DNA reads as TGTGCCAGCAGCGGGGACAGATTGAACACTGAAGCTTTCTTT. Drawing the rest from reference TRBV7-2 and TRBJ1-1, the complete variable domain is GAGVSQSPSNKVTEKGKDVELRCDPISGHTALYWYRQSLGQGLEFLIYFQGNSAPDKSGLPSDRFSAERTGGSVSTLTIQRTQQEDSAVYLCASSGDRLNTEAFFGQGTRLTVV.

About this clone itself: This same CDR3 is encoded by further DNA sequences in the sample. The genes are TRBV27 and TRBJ1-1; TRBD1 agrees at 7 bases. The germline gives CDR1 MNHEY, CDR2 SMNVEV (reference sequence). The CDR3 totals 14 residues. With 6 bases clipped from V and 5 bases from J, the junction kept 9 bases outside the gene matches. CDR3 DNA: TGTGCCAGCAGGCCGACAGGGCTGGGGACTGAAGCTTTCTTT. Its protein is CASRPTGLGTEAFF.